Given below is one TCR beta chain in context. Its recognized antigen is unknown. Base qualities are missing; no much larger clone stands one base away. Genomic DNA was isolated from the sorted cells so that the TCRbeta CDR3 region could be sequenced. TCRbeta CDR3 regions were sequenced using the immunoSEQ Assay. This immuneACCESS table, as held by TCRdb, lists in-frame sequences with V and J called but not all clones. Of the missing ones, under half trace to an unresolved V gene in checked studies; the others have no known cause. The sample includes more than 55,000 clones, with about 89% observed a single time. The ten largest clones take up about 0.82% of the sample. This specimen comes from a study of OX40 agonist ivuxolimab in advanced cancers. At the level of the whole study: Ivuxolimab was an agonistic, fully human IgG2 monoclonal antibody directed against OX40 (CD134), a costimulatory receptor. Intravenous ivuxolimab was administered to patients every 2 weeks at six dose levels: 0.01, 0.1, 0.3, 1.5, 3 and 10 mg/kg. Among the approximately 50 dose-escalation patients, around 19 had hepatocellular carcinoma, about 15 melanoma, 9 renal cell carcinoma and 9 head and neck cancer. In the dose-escalation cohort, 82.7% of patients were male, and the mean age was roughly 60 years, with a range of 23 to 79. Prior anti-PD-1, anti-PD-L1 or anti-CTLA-4 therapy was permitted, and checkpoint inhibitors had been received by about 44% of dose-escalation patients. Partial responses were achieved by three dose-escalation patients, of whom one had hepatocellular carcinoma and two had cutaneous melanoma. Peripheral TCRbeta sequencing aimed to test whether ivuxolimab altered TCR sequence diversity and caused clonal T-cell expansion. The monotherapy dose-escalation portion (N of about 50 patients) of the phase I ivuxolimab trial is reported in the paper. Study-wide findings and limitations: At doses of 0.1 to 3.0 mg/kg, clonal expansion of both CD4+ and CD8+ blood T cells was observed from baseline to week 6. In the 0.1-3.0 mg/kg groups, partial responders had among the lowest normalized peripheral clonal expansion, particularly in CD8+ T cells. After ivuxolimab, expanded clones were on average more numerous among CD8+ T cells than among CD4+ T cells. The antigen specificity of the peripheral T cells that underwent clonal expansion was not determined. Low levels of normalized T-cell clonal expansion were also seen in some nonresponding patients.

CDR3 length: 14 amino acids, cysteine to phenylalanine. Solely the CDR3 DNA is kept, with 42 bases framed from the first base. For this chain, trimming is 5 bases at the V end and 3 bases at the J end, and the number of junction bases without a gene match is 4. CDR1 and CDR2 are drawn from the germline V gene: LGHNT, FRNRAP. The trial excluded patients who had a history of autoimmune disease or who were on systemic immunosuppression. Peripheral blood for TCR sequencing was collected from all dose cohorts at baseline, on cycle 4 day 1, and on cycle 7 day 1. The samples were drawn from a first-in-human, open-label, multicenter phase I dose-escalation trial of ivuxolimab. Adults with locally advanced or metastatic melanoma, renal cell, hepatocellular, or head and neck squamous cell carcinoma were enrolled in the trial. Before TCR sequencing, CD4+ T cells and CD8+ T cells from peripheral blood were sorted into separate populations.

The sequence was collected from an adult with an advanced solid tumor such as melanoma, head and neck, liver or kidney cancer. The sequence is built from TRBV12-5 and TRBJ2-3, with TRBD2 identical over 8 junction bases. The starting material was CD4+ or CD8+ T cells sorted from blood, obtained in a trial of the OX40 agonist ivuxolimab. The encoded CDR3 is CASGRGGGTDTQYF. The nucleotide sequence reads TGTGCTAGTGGTCGGGGGGGCGGAACAGATACGCAGTATTTT.